The clone carrying this T cell receptor beta chain was counted between two and nine times. The data are from a study of blood T cells in healthy people across ages. The sample providers were healthy Caucasian people from Russia, aged about 6 to 90. The V gene end was trimmed by 1 base and the J gene end by 8 bases; junction bases not matched to a gene: 13. The CDR3 has 16 amino acids. The germline CDR1 and CDR2 sequences are LNHNV and YYDKDF (reference sequence). Next came a second PCR, run for about 6 to 12 cycles, which used a sample-barcoded 5' primer along with a J-beta primer mix. In TCRdb, the 5' RACE reads were re-called with MiXCR into one record per CDR3 protein. The data hold some 1,800,000 distinct CDR3 sequences, with roughly two fifths observed a single time.

Sample: blood. The TCR originated in a human donor in good health. The chain uses TRBV15 and TRBJ1-2; the match to TRBD1 covers 7 bases. CDR3 sequence reads: CATSRVSRGSSKGYTF. CDR3 sequence (DNA): TGTGCCACCAGCAGAGTAAGCAGGGGGTCCTCCAAGGGCTACACCTTC. Full variable domain (outside the CDR3, taken from reference TRBV15 and TRBJ1-2): DAMVIQNPRYQVTQFGKPVTLSCSQTLNHNVMYWYQQKSSQAPKLLFHYYDKDFNNEADTPDNFQSRRPNTSFCFLDIRSPGLGDTAMYLCATSRVSRGSSKGYTFGSGTRLTVV.